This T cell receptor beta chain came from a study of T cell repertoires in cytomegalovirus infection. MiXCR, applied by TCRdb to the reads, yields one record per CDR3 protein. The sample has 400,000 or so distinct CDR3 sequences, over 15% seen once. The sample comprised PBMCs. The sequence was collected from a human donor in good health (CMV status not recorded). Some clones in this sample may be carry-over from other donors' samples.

DNA for the CDR3: TGCGCCAGCAGCCAAGAGATTGAAGCGCCTAGCACAGATACGCAGTATTTT. Encoded protein: CASSQEIEAPSTDTQYF. The chain employs TRBV4-3 and TRBJ2-3; D uncertain. This CDR3 is 17 amino acids long. V was cut by 0 bases and J by 0 bases, with 13 bases left in between. In germline, CDR1 is LGHNA, CDR2 YSLEER.